The rows below give T cell receptor beta chains drawn from one sample of a study of cytomegalovirus exposure and HLA in healthy donors. Using immunoSEQ multiplex PCR, the repertoire was profiled, and TCRdb retains in-frame clones only, with some absent. In the table there are 30,000 to 40,000 clones, around two fifths of which are singletons. Specimen: PBMCs. The receptors were sampled from a woman between 50 and 59 years old in good health and CMV-seronegative. The CDR3 runs from the conserved cysteine through the conserved F or W. The D gene is left open where the match is weak. Clone size, where shown, is once, few, many, or a class for clones that have expanded.

TRBJ1-6	15	TRBV6-5	-	once	TGTGCCAGCAGTTACTCGACGCGGGGGCAGTCACCCCTCCACTTT	CASSYSTRGQSPLHF
TRBJ2-1	12	TRBV5-6	-	-	TGTGCCAGCAGCTTACAGTACAATGAGCAGTTCTTC	CASSLQYNEQFF
TRBJ2-3	16	TRBV7-9	-	-	TGTGCCAGCAGCCCCCCTTGGGGGCCTGGAACAGATACGCAGTATTTT	CASSPPWGPGTDTQYF
TRBJ1-2	18	TRBV6-1	TRBD1	-	TGTGCCAGCAGTGAAGCCTTGGCTTCCGGGACAGGGAAAAATGGCTACACCTTC	CASSEALASGTGKNGYTF
TRBJ1-1	15	TRBV28	TRBD1	-	TGTGCCAGCAGTCCTGGGACAGGGATGAACACTGAAGCTTTCTTT	CASSPGTGMNTEAFF
TRBJ1-2	13	TRBV5-5	-	-	TGTGCCAGCAGCCGGGGGGAGGGAATCGGCTACACCTTC	CASSRGEGIGYTF
TRBJ1-6	15	TRBV5-1	TRBD1	-	TGCGCCAGCAGCTTGGCCGGGACAGGGAGATCACCCCTCCACTTT	CASSLAGTGRSPLHF
TRBJ1-5	15	TRBV19	TRBD1	few	TGTGCCAGTAGTATAGTAGGGGGCAGAGGTCAGCCCCAGCATTTT	CASSIVGGRGQPQHF
TRBJ2-1	16	TRBV7-2	TRBD1	-	TGTGCCAGCAGCTCGGATGACAGGGGAGCAGGCAATGAGCAGTTCTTC	CASSSDDRGAGNEQFF
TRBJ2-1	16	TRBV7-9	TRBD2	-	TGTGCCAGCAGCTCCCGCGGGACTAGCGGATACAATGAGCAGTTCTTC	CASSSRGTSGYNEQFF
TRBJ2-3	17	TRBV18	TRBD2	-	TGTGCCAGCTCAACAAGGACTAGCGGGGGGGCTTTGGATACGCAGTATTTT	CASSTRTSGGALDTQYF
TRBJ2-5	16	TRBV2	TRBD2	-	TGTGCCAGCAGTGAAGAAAGACTAGCGGGGGAAGAGACCCAGTACTTC	CASSEERLAGEETQYF
TRBJ2-2	13	TRBV19	TRBD1	-	TGTGCCAGTGGGACAGGAGTGCCCGGGGAGCTGTTTTTT	CASGTGVPGELFF
TRBJ2-5	16	TRBV5-1	TRBD2	-	TGCGCCAGCAGCCTGCCGTCTAGCGGGCTTCAAGAGACCCAGTACTTC	CASSLPSSGLQETQYF
TRBJ1-2	14	TRBV6-5	-	few	TGTGCCAGCCTCTACAGGGAGGGTATGCATGGCTACACCTTC	CASLYREGMHGYTF
TRBJ1-2	13	TRBV14	-	-	TGTGCCAGCAGCCCGGGACTGAACTATGGCTACACCTTC	CASSPGLNYGYTF
TRBJ2-7	17	TRBV6-1	TRBD1	-	TGTGCCAGCAGTGAAGCGGTTGCGGTACAGGGGCCCTACGAGCAGTACTTC	CASSEAVAVQGPYEQYF
TRBJ1-6	14	TRBV30	TRBD1	-	TGTGCCTGGAGTCGGACAGGGGTAGGGTCACCCCTCCACTTT	CAWSRTGVGSPLHF
TRBJ2-2	21	TRBV30	TRBD2	few	TGTGCCTGGAGTGTACCTTTTGCCAGCGGGGGGTATTCCTACGTTTCCGGGGAGCTGTTTTTT	CAWSVPFASGGYSYVSGELFF
TRBJ2-2	14	TRBV9	TRBD1	-	TGTGCCAGCAGCTTACAGGGGGCGGGCGGGGAGCTGTTTTTT	CASSLQGAGGELFF
TRBJ1-1	13	TRBV7-2	-	few	TGTGCCAGCAGCCCTAGTATAAGGGGTGAAGCTTTCTTT	CASSPSIRGEAFF
TRBJ2-3	13	TRBV7-9	-	-	TGTGCCAGCAGCTTAGCTAGTCGGGATACGCAGTATTTT	CASSLASRDTQYF
TRBJ2-2	19	TRBV5-1	TRBD1	-	TGCGCCAGCAGCTTGCGAGTCGGACAGGGGTCCTCGAACACCGGGGAGCTGTTTTTT	CASSLRVGQGSSNTGELFF
TRBJ2-7	14	TRBV5-5	-	few	TGTGCCAGCAGCTTGGGCAGGACAGACTACGAGCAGTACTTC	CASSLGRTDYEQYF
TRBJ2-3	14	TRBV6-6	-	-	TGTGCCAGCAGTCGGGGGACCCTGCCAGATACGCAGTATTTT	CASSRGTLPDTQYF
TRBJ1-6	14	TRBV7-3	-	-	TGTGCCAGCAGCTCCGGGACAACTAATTCACCCCTCCACTTT	CASSSGTTNSPLHF
TRBJ2-1	15	TRBV6-1	TRBD1	-	TGTGCCAGCAGTGAGGGCAGGGGGTCCTACAATGAGCAGTTCTTC	CASSEGRGSYNEQFF
TRBJ2-1	16	TRBV4-2	-	-	TGTGCCAGCAGCCCCCATAGGCTAGCGCCTTACAATGAGCAGTTCTTC	CASSPHRLAPYNEQFF
TRBJ1-1	15	TRBV12-5	-	few	TGTGCTAGTGGTCCCGGGGTTGAAACTGCCTTGAAAGCTTTCTTT	CASGPGVETALKAFF
TRBJ1-6	14	TRBV7-9	-	-	TGTGCCAGCAGCTCGGGATGGGGTAATTCACCCCTCCACTTT	CASSSGWGNSPLHF
TRBJ1-3	16	TRBV27	-	few	TGTGCCAGCAGGCCAACAGGTTCTCGCTCTGGAAACACCATATATTTT	CASRPTGSRSGNTIYF
TRBJ2-2	15	TRBV28	TRBD2	few	TGTGCCAGGTGGAGCGGGAGGGACGACACCGGGGAGCTGTTTTTT	CARWSGRDDTGELFF
TRBJ2-4	16	TRBV27	-	few	TGTGCCAGCAGCCTTAAGAGAGTACTCGCCAAAAACATTCAGTACTTC	CASSLKRVLAKNIQYF
TRBJ2-7	14	TRBV15	TRBD2	-	TGTGCCACCAGCGGGGGACTAACCTCCTACGAGCAGTACTTC	CATSGGLTSYEQYF
TRBJ1-2	15	TRBV27	-	-	TGTGCCAGCAGTTTATCCCTCGGACAGCGCTATGGCTACACCTTC	CASSLSLGQRYGYTF
TRBJ2-1	13	TRBV19	-	-	TGTGCCAGTAGTATAGATCGCGGCAATGAGCAGTTCTTC	CASSIDRGNEQFF
TRBJ2-2	17	TRBV7-9	-	-	TGTTCCAGCAGCCCACTTGAATCGGTACTCAACACCGGGGAGCTGTTTTTT	CSSSPLESVLNTGELFF
TRBJ2-2	16	TRBV18	-	-	TGTGCCAGCTCACCACCTCCGGCGGCGAACACCGGGGAGCTGTTTTTT	CASSPPPAANTGELFF
TRBJ2-2	15	TRBV7-9	-	few	TGTGCCAGCACCCAAACAGGGAAAAAGGCCGGGGAGCTGTTTTTT	CASTQTGKKAGELFF
TRBJ2-2	18	TRBV7-8	TRBD2	-	TGTGCCAGCAGCCCGGGACTAGCGGGGGACCCGAACACCGGGGAGCTGTTTTTT	CASSPGLAGDPNTGELFF
TRBJ2-2	16	TRBV28	-	-	TGTGCCAGCAGCCGCCTTTCATGGGGAGTCACCGGGGAGCTGTTTTTT	CASSRLSWGVTGELFF
TRBJ2-1	15	TRBV11-2	TRBD2	-	TGTGCCAGCAGGGGAGCGGGGGGGCCGTACAATGAGCAGTTCTTC	CASRGAGGPYNEQFF
TRBJ1-2	15	TRBV6-6	-	few	TGTGCCAGCAGTCCCTCGGGACAAACTACTTGGGGCTACACCTTC	CASSPSGQTTWGYTF
TRBJ1-3	15	TRBV18	-	few	TGTGCCAGCTCACCAATACAGGATCTAGGAAACACCATATATTTT	CASSPIQDLGNTIYF
TRBJ1-4	14	TRBV6-1	-	few	TGTGCCAGCACTCAGAGGAGTCCTAATGAAAAACTGTTTTTT	CASTQRSPNEKLFF
TRBJ2-7	13	TRBV6-6	TRBD2	-	TGTGCCAGCGGACTAGCGGGGGGAGGCGAGCAGTACTTC	CASGLAGGGEQYF
TRBJ2-1	16	TRBV7-2	TRBD2	-	TGTGCCAGCAGCTTGTCTAGCGGGGGGGCCTGGAATGAGCAGTTCTTC	CASSLSSGGAWNEQFF
TRBJ2-1	15	TRBV5-5	-	-	TGTGCCAGCAGCTTAATTCCGGGAGTCTACAATGAGCAGTTCTTC	CASSLIPGVYNEQFF
TRBJ2-7	14	TRBV28	-	-	TGTGCCAGCACCCTGCCGGGGAGCTCCTACGAGCAGTACTTC	CASTLPGSSYEQYF